These 8 T cell receptor beta chains originate from one sample sequenced in a study of post-analysis software for immune sequencing data (dated by TCRdb to between 2015 and 2016). Summary of the overall study and its limitations: Four to six TRBV segments, including TRBV5-6, TRBV5-1 and TRBV20-1, were significantly more frequent in patients than controls.

Their target antigens are unknown. To prepare the library, PCR was applied. Sequencing was carried out with an Illumina HiSeq 2500. To reduce PCR and sequencing biases, unique molecular identifiers were built into the TCR beta cDNA libraries. Using fastp at Q25 and MiXCR, TCRdb reprocessed the public reads and kept productive beta chains. Identical CDR3 protein sequences are pooled into one entry, listed with their most common genes and DNA. The sample yields roughly 700,000 distinct CDR3 sequences; roughly 27% were counted once. The ten largest clones add up to around 0.55% of the sample. What was sequenced was blood. The receptors here all came from a girl aged 5 to 17 with multiple sclerosis.

This sequence joins TRBV28 and TRBJ1-2; perhaps TRBD1 as D (6 bases). The V gene's germline CDR1 is MDHEN and CDR2 SYDVKM. The CDR3 length is 16 residues. Trimming removed 3 bases from V and 4 bases from J, with 18 bases in between. Here the CDR3 DNA reads TGTGCCAGCAGTTTGCACGCACAGGGTCAGGTCTATGGCTACACCTTC. Protein product: CASSLHAQGQVYGYTF.

V is TRBV6-5 and J is TRBJ1-6; D gene uncertain. V lost 8 bases and J lost 0, with 11 bases in between. The CDR3 runs to 15 residues. The germline V gene has CDR1 MNHEY and CDR2 SVGAGI. DNA of the CDR3: TGTGCCAGCGGGAGGATTAGCTCCTATAATTCACCCCTCCACTTT. It encodes CASGRISSYNSPLHF.

This chain joins TRBV27 and TRBJ2-1; D ambiguous. The CDR3 has 13 amino acids. CDR1 and CDR2 from the germline V gene are MNHEY and SMNVEV (reference sequence). V was cut by 2 bases and J by 6 bases, with 8 bases left in between. The CDR3 is CASSLLHGNEQFF. The CDR3 region has the DNA TGTGCCAGCAGTTTACTACACGGCAATGAGCAGTTCTTC.

This clonotype has only a few counts. The gene calls are TRBV2 and TRBJ2-7; 9 nucleotides line up with TRBD2. With the DNA end fitting TRBJ2-5 better, the J assignment may be wrong. The germline CDR1 and CDR2 sequences are SNHLY and FYNNEI. CDR3 length equals 14 residues. The CDR3 sequence is CASKGGRASETQYF. The CDR3 region has the DNA TGTGCCAGCAAGGGCGGGAGGGCCTCTGAGACCCAGTACTTC.

The CDR3 sequence: CASSPRIDEQYF. CDR3 DNA: TGTGCCAGCAGCCCCCGGATCGACGAGCAGTACTTC. This chain links TRBV7-2 with TRBJ2-7; D gene uncertain. Trimming removed 5 bases at V and 5 bases at J, with 10 bases between. The CDR3 is made up of 12 amino acids. Germline CDR1 and CDR2: SGHTA and FQGNSA.

The genes are TRBV10-3 and TRBJ1-1, with D uncertain. The germline V gene encodes CDR1 ENHRY and CDR2 SYGVKD. Trimming stripped 2 bases from V and 2 bases from J, with 6 bases between. The CDR3 covers 13 residues. DNA of the CDR3: TGTGCCATCAGTGAGCCAGTAAACACTGAAGCTTTCTTT. Amino acid sequence: CAISEPVNTEAFF.

This clonotype was picked up a small number of times. The chain joins TRBV20-1 to TRBJ1-3; 8 bases are shared with TRBD1. The CDR3 consists of 18 residues. The ends lost 0 bases at V and 1 base at J; junction bases unmatched: 11. Germline CDR1 is DFQATT and CDR2 is SNEGSKA (reference sequence). In DNA form, the CDR3 reads TGCAGTGCTAGAGAATGGACAGGGACGACACGGTCTGGAAACACCATATATTTT. Encoded protein: CSAREWTGTTRSGNTIYF.

This clonotype came up a few times. The chain has TRBV29-1 and TRBJ1-1; the D gene is possibly TRBD1 (5 bases). V was cut by 4 bases and J by 1 base, with 7 bases left in between. The CDR3 has 12 amino acids. CDR1 and CDR2 (germline): SQVTM, ANQGSEA. This CDR3 reads CSVAGWNTEAFF. CDR3 nucleotide sequence: TGCAGCGTTGCAGGGTGGAACACTGAAGCTTTCTTT.